The rows below give T cell receptor beta chains drawn from one sample of a study of shared clonotypes between healthy human individuals. Clones were read by immunoSEQ multiplex PCR, and TCRdb kept only the in-frame ones, dropping some. The sample lists about 2,200,000 clones, more than 85% seen once, with 1.5% to 2% in the top ten. The sample was naive CD8+ T cells from PBMCs. These TCRs come from a man aged 18 to 30 in good health. Some clones in this sample may be carry-over from other donors' samples. Both conserved end residues are part of each CDR3. The D gene is left open where the match is weak. Expanded clones get a size class; other rows say once, few or many, or leave the size out.

CDR3 protein: CASSPRQGTTYEQYF; CDR3 DNA: TGTGCCAGCAGCCCTCGACAGGGGACTACCTACGAGCAGTACTTC; J gene: TRBJ2-7; D gene: .; V gene: TRBV27; clone size: .
CDR3 protein: CASSSDPYEQYF; CDR3 DNA: TGTGCCAGCAGCTCTGACCCCTACGAGCAGTACTTC; J gene: TRBJ2-7; D gene: .; V gene: TRBV14; clone size: .
CDR3 protein: CASSQGGLAGGFNNEQFF; CDR3 DNA: TGCGCCAGCAGCCAAGGAGGGTTAGCGGGAGGATTCAACAATGAGCAGTTCTTC; J gene: TRBJ2-1; D gene: TRBD2; V gene: TRBV4-1; clone size: .
CDR3 protein: CSVEEPGSYEQYF; CDR3 DNA: TGCAGCGTTGAAGAGCCAGGGTCCTACGAGCAGTACTTC; J gene: TRBJ2-7; D gene: .; V gene: TRBV29-1; clone size: .
CDR3 protein: CAISGGQLTPYEQYF; CDR3 DNA: TGTGCCATCAGTGGGGGACAACTTACCCCCTACGAGCAGTACTTC; J gene: TRBJ2-7; D gene: .; V gene: TRBV10-3; clone size: .
CDR3 protein: CASSQGAGAYEQYF; CDR3 DNA: TGTGCCAGCAGCCAAGGAGCGGGAGCATACGAGCAGTACTTC; J gene: TRBJ2-7; D gene: TRBD2; V gene: TRBV5-6; clone size: .
CDR3 protein: CASSLDRWVAGDSTDTQYF; CDR3 DNA: TGTGCCAGCAGCTTAGATCGTTGGGTAGCGGGAGATAGCACAGATACGCAGTATTTT; J gene: TRBJ2-3; D gene: TRBD2; V gene: TRBV11-2; clone size: once
CDR3 protein: CASSLGLAQETQYF; CDR3 DNA: TGTGCCAGCAGCTTAGGACTAGCCCAAGAGACCCAGTACTTC; J gene: TRBJ2-5; D gene: TRBD2; V gene: TRBV11-2; clone size: .
CDR3 protein: CASSLVGRGEAFF; CDR3 DNA: TGTGCCAGCAGCTTAGTGGGGAGGGGTGAAGCTTTCTTT; J gene: TRBJ1-1; D gene: .; V gene: TRBV7-2; clone size: .
CDR3 protein: CASSMGLAGSYEQYF; CDR3 DNA: TGTGCCAGTAGTATGGGACTAGCGGGGTCCTACGAGCAGTACTTC; J gene: TRBJ2-7; D gene: TRBD2; V gene: TRBV19; clone size: .
CDR3 protein: CASSVLTGFSYEQYF; CDR3 DNA: TGTGCCAGTAGTGTTCTGACAGGGTTCTCCTACGAGCAGTACTTC; J gene: TRBJ2-7; D gene: TRBD1; V gene: TRBV19; clone size: .
CDR3 protein: CASSVQWGDEQFF; CDR3 DNA: TGCGCCAGCAGTGTCCAATGGGGCGATGAGCAGTTCTTC; J gene: TRBJ2-1; D gene: .; V gene: TRBV10-1; clone size: .
CDR3 protein: CASTNPRDRVYYGYTF; CDR3 DNA: TGTGCCAGCACGAACCCCCGAGACAGGGTATACTATGGCTACACCTTC; J gene: TRBJ1-2; D gene: TRBD1; V gene: TRBV2; clone size: once
CDR3 protein: CASSLFASGSGSYEQYF; CDR3 DNA: TGTGCCAGCAGTTTATTTGCTAGCGGGAGTGGCTCCTACGAGCAGTACTTC; J gene: TRBJ2-7; D gene: TRBD2; V gene: TRBV27; clone size: once